Listed below are T cell receptor beta chains from one sample, sequenced in a study of blood T cell repertoires in COVID-19. Clones were sequenced by immunoSEQ multiplex PCR, and TCRdb holds only the in-frame ones, with some missing. The table has about 300,000 clones, roughly 89% seen once. Sequencing was carried out using PBMCs or T cells enriched from blood (not recorded which). The receptors derive from a woman in her fifties or sixties who had been exposed to COVID-19. CDR3s include the opening cysteine and the closing phenylalanine or tryptophan.

v_call,j_call,cdr3_aa
TRBV7-2,TRBJ2-1,CASSTRLAGGGDYNEQFF
TRBV2,TRBJ2-7,CASSGGSGTGSSYEQYF
TRBV5-4,TRBJ2-7,CASGDRSSYEQYF
TRBV6-1,TRBJ2-5,CASSDPLAGTYQETQYF
TRBV2,TRBJ2-7,CASRADRNSYEQYF
TRBV27,TRBJ1-2,CASSPIGGGLGGYTF
TRBV28,TRBJ1-3,CASSLPLFSGNTIYF
TRBV27,TRBJ2-1,CASSESALGGNEQFF
TRBV30,TRBJ2-1,CAWRGLAAYNEQFF
TRBV24-1,TRBJ2-3,CATRRPTRSTDTQYF
TRBV6-5,TRBJ2-7,CASLAGALTYEQYF
TRBV3-1/TRBV3-2,TRBJ2-3,CASSQWTSGGDTQYF
TRBV9,TRBJ2-5,CASSATGTANGETQYF
TRBV3-1/TRBV3-2,TRBJ1-1,CASSQGGGGTEAFF
TRBV12-3/TRBV12-4,TRBJ2-1,CASRGGGYNEQFF
TRBV7-9,TRBJ1-5,CASSATNQPQHF
TRBV28,TRBJ1-4,CAIQKQGINEKLFF
TRBV19,TRBJ1-6,CASSPRGGSGSSPLHF
TRBV19,TRBJ1-3,CASSTRQAGNTIYF
TRBV5-4,TRBJ2-7,CASSRRQGYEQYF
TRBV28,TRBJ1-2,CASSAPSMLGYTF
TRBV3-1/TRBV3-2,TRBJ2-5,CASSFRDRDPETQYF
TRBV4-1,TRBJ1-3,CASSHAQGGSFVVSGNTIYF
TRBV6-5,TRBJ1-2,CASRPDSDSGYTF
TRBV6-5,TRBJ2-1,CASSPTANNEQFF
TRBV1,TRBJ1-4,CTSSLLRRGGANEKLFF
TRBV5-8,TRBJ1-2,CASRGQKLWKDYTF
TRBV6-2/TRBV6-3,TRBJ1-1,CASSSLTGQMNTEAFF
TRBV28,TRBJ1-4,CASSFRDSREKLFF
TRBV19,TRBJ1-2,CASSIVRSTVNYGYTF
TRBV27,TRBJ2-1,CASTTGYNEQFF
TRBV5-1,TRBJ2-5,CASRPDRGGETQYF
TRBV24-1,TRBJ2-2,CATKDGGTSGGQNTGELFF
TRBV3-1/TRBV3-2,TRBJ1-2,CASSQGGRAGYTF
TRBV29-1,TRBJ1-2,CSVAGANYGYTF
TRBV10-3,TRBJ1-6,CAISAVSSYNSPLHF
TRBV5-1,TRBJ2-1,CASSPGTGRYNEQFF
TRBV27,TRBJ1-2,CASSPSAGQSYGYTF
TRBV6-1,TRBJ2-7,CASSETGGRDEQYF
TRBV6-5,TRBJ1-2,CASSYAGYGYTF
TRBV15,TRBJ1-4,CATIRQQGRGEKLFF
TRBV3-1/TRBV3-2,TRBJ1-3,CASSQWGPGNTIYF
TRBV7-2,TRBJ1-1,CASSSRRGDRARYDTEAFF